This T cell receptor (beta chain) was captured by sequencing in a study of shared clonotypes between healthy human individuals (dated by TCRdb to between 2020 and 2021). The study in broad terms: Three men and a couple of women, aged 18 to 49 years, made up the cohort. For each donor, CD4 naive and CD4 memory were each run on three plates, CD8 naive on two plates, and CD8 memory on one plate. To estimate repertoire size and how much clonotype sharing occurs between individuals, the study deeply sequenced the blood TCR repertoires of several healthy adults. To increase sequencing depth and limit assay-specific biases, different laboratories used diverse techniques to prepare libraries and sequence TCR repertoires. Each donor's leukapheresis produced roughly between about 0.8 and 10 billion PBMCs. The full study reports these points: Compared with non-shared clonotypes, the clonotypes found in all four sorted-subset donors had higher generation probabilities. Naive subsets generally had larger estimated clonotype richness than memory subsets did. Only blood was sampled, and tissue TCR repertoires likely differ from those in blood. The small number of donors limited the genetic and exposure-history diversity represented. Sharing across four donors was observed for approximately 5% of naive CD4, less than 4% of naive CD8, 2% to 2.5% of memory CD4, and approximately 0.41% of memory CD8 clonotypes. Pairwise subsampling indicated that sequencing depth was expected to affect the degree of clonotype sharing among donors. Rarefaction of sorted-subset datasets indicated incomplete sequencing despite the large sequencing depth.

The CDR3 covers 13 residues, taking in both the cysteine and the phenylalanine. Solely the CDR3 DNA is kept, with 39 bases framed from the first base. Sequences MNHEY (CDR1) and SMNVEV (CDR2) are obtained from the germline V gene (reference sequence). The trim is 8 bases for V and 4 bases for J, with a gap of 12 bases between the germline ends. CD8 naive samples consisted of CD45RO-negative cells that were positively selected for CCR7, yielding a CD45RA+CCR7+ population without TemRA cells. Healthy HIV-negative adults with no recently reported acute infections or vaccinations were included as donors. Only Caucasian adults living in Nashville, Tennessee, USA were represented among the donors. Blood was collected by leukapheresis, and PBMCs were isolated by Ficoll-Histopaque density gradient centrifugation and then cryopreserved in liquid nitrogen vapor phase. Purity and quantity of every magnetically sorted T cell population were checked by analytical flow cytometry. Genomic DNA was isolated from each sorted fraction and quantified by UV absorbance on a Nanodrop 2000c.

In the case of this clone: The antigen it recognizes is unknown. Nothing much larger sits one base from this clone, and base qualities are not available.

TCR CDR3 regions were amplified from genomic DNA by multiplex PCR using the deep immunoSEQ assay. Extracted genomic DNA from each cell subset was spread evenly across all wells of several immunoSEQ 96-well plates, with each plate serving as a replicate. For sorted subsets, about 200 ng genomic DNA, equal to 25,000 to 35,000 T cell genomes, was loaded into each replicate PCR. Purified libraries were measured with a Qubit 3.0 fluorometer, size-checked on a Bioanalyzer 2100, and measured again with the KAPA Library Quantification kit. A separate single-read 150-cycle Illumina NextSeq 550 flow cell was used to sequence each immunoSEQ 96-well plate. As for how the authors treated the data: The immunoSEQ output contained only junctional sequences without quality scores, so filtering could not match that applied to full-length reads. Sequences were annotated with PyIR, a Python wrapper for IgBLAST v1.9, using IMGT germline references to assign V/J genes and CDR3. Reads were filtered out if the reads had weak V/J assignments (E-value above 1e-6), no CDR3, stop codons, out-of-frame junctions, or ambiguous translated residues. V3J clonotypes were defined as sequences sharing the same inferred V gene, J gene, and CDR3 amino acid sequence. Percentage overlap between repertoires was computed as shared unique clonotypes divided by the size of the smaller repertoire. RTK rarefaction, the Chao1 estimator, and Recon v2.1 estimates of unobserved clonotypes were used to assess repertoire richness. OLGA was used to compute generation probabilities for all TCRbeta clonotypes that the gDNA method yielded from a few donors. TCRdb mirrors the immuneACCESS table, restricted to in-frame sequences. Some clones are absent from its copies; in checked studies, under half trace to an unresolved V gene, and the reason for the others is unknown. The V and J calls and the clone size are those of that table, but D and trimming were determined from the DNA. This sample comprises some 1,900,000 clones, 85% to 95% of them detected only once. 0.9% to 1.5% of the sample lies in the top ten.

This receptor was obtained from a young man in good health. The chain is encoded by TRBV27 joined to TRBJ1-5, and TRBD1 may be the D gene, going by 6 matching bases. The sequenced sample was naive CD8+ T cells sorted from blood. This sample's cell subset or site label indicates: CD45RA+CCR7+. The CDR3 region has the sequence CASEGGGNQPQHF. The sequenced DNA: TGTGCCAGCGAGGGGGGAGGAAATCAGCCCCAGCATTTT.